This T cell receptor (beta chain) was captured by sequencing in a study of cytomegalovirus exposure and HLA in healthy donors. The PCR employed 60 Vbeta primers together with 13 Jbeta primers. Using immunoSEQ multiplex PCR, the repertoire was profiled, and TCRdb retains in-frame clones only, with some absent. The sample includes over 150,000 clones, 75% to 85% of them seen just once. The CDR3 runs to 14 residues. Germline-derived CDR1 and CDR2 are SGHRS and YFSETQ. The germline V and J ends were trimmed by 7 bases and 4 bases, with 16 bases remaining between them. The TCR originated in a woman aged 45-60 years in good health and CMV-seropositive. The chain recombines TRBV5-1 with TRBJ2-3; D may be TRBD2 (5 bases). Specimen: PBMCs. CDR3 DNA: TGCGCCAGCCGTGGGAGCAGGCCCGCAGATACGCAGTATTTT. This codes for CASRGSRPADTQYF.